This entry lists 23 T cell receptor beta chains sequenced from one sample in a study of blood T cell repertoires in COVID-19. Produced via immunoSEQ multiplex PCR; TCRdb's table is partial and in-frame only. The profile shows approximately 110,000 clones, more than 80% of them singletons. The specimen sequenced was peripheral blood. These receptors all stem from a woman aged 60-70 years with COVID-19, enrolled during active disease.

The CDR3 DNA sequence: TGTGCCAGCAGCCCTGGGGGGTACGCACTAGCGGGTACTAACGAGCAGTACTTC. The encoded protein is CASSPGGYALAGTNEQYF. The chain carries TRBV4-2 and TRBJ2-7, with 9 bases aligning to TRBD2. Looked up from germline, CDR1 is LGHNA and CDR2 is YNFKEQ. J gave up 5 bases and V 4 bases, and 18 bases lay outside the gene matches. The CDR3 is 18 residues long.

The V and J genes are TRBV28 and TRBJ1-4, with D perhaps TRBD1 (6 bases). V lost 6 bases, J lost 2 bases, and 13 bases lay in between. Per germline, CDR1 MDHEN and CDR2 SYDVKM. The CDR3 has 15 amino acids. CDR3 coding DNA: TGTGCCAGCAGACCCACAGGGCTTACTAATGAAAAACTGTTTTTT. Residues: CASRPTGLTNEKLFF.

The chain carries TRBV11-2 and TRBJ2-5; possible D gene TRBD1, 6 bases. Germline V gene lookup returns CDR1 SGHAT and CDR2 FQNNGV. The length of the CDR3 is 15 residues. V shed 3 bases and J shed 9 bases, with 20 bases lying between them. CDR3 in amino acids: CASSLGHAVGNPQYF. The CDR3 nucleotides read TGTGCCAGCAGCTTGGGACACGCGGTTGGGAATCCCCAGTACTTC.

This clone showed up just a few times. The chain couples TRBV12-3 or TRBV12-4 to TRBJ1-5; unclear D gene. The CDR3 consists of 13 residues. The V end was cut by 2 bases, the J end by 6 bases, with 8 bases between. CDR3 coding DNA: TGTGCCAGCAGTTTAAGGGAGGGTCAGCCCCAGCATTTT. Translation: CASSLREGQPQHF.

The rearrangement links TRBV6-5 to TRBJ1-2; TRBD1 is a possible D gene (6 bases). Germline V gene lookup returns CDR1 MNHEY and CDR2 SVGAGI. This CDR3 spans 16 amino acids. V was cut by 4 bases and J by 8 bases, with 23 bases left in between. CDR3 bases: TGTGCCAGCAGTTTAGCCTATAGGGGGGGTGACTTCGGCTACACCTTC. This translates into CASSLAYRGGDFGYTF.

The CDR3 region has the DNA TGTGCCAGCAGCCAAGGACTAGCGGGGGGGCTGAATCTCGGAGAGACCCAGTACTTC. Residues: CASSQGLAGGLNLGETQYF. The chain is built from TRBV3-1 (or the pseudogene TRBV3-2) and TRBJ2-5; 14 nucleotides match TRBD2. V gave up 1 base and J gave up 4 bases; unmatched junction bases: 11. Germline lookup yields CDR1 LGHDT and CDR2 YNNKEL (reference sequence). This CDR3 is 19 amino acids long.

The chain links TRBV4-3 to TRBJ1-1, with TRBD1 matching over 7 bases. Germline V gene data show CDR1 as LGHNA and CDR2 as YSLEER. The CDR3 has 20 residues. With V trimmed by 4 bases and J by 3 bases, 23 bases remained unmatched. CDR3 DNA sequence: TGCGCCAGCAGCCCCCTTTTCTCACAGGGGTATTCTGGAATCGACACTGAAGCTTTCTTT. Encoded protein: CASSPLFSQGYSGIDTEAFF.

J is TRBJ1-1 and V is TRBV24-1, with D unresolved. The V and J ends lost 4 bases and 2 bases respectively, with 10 bases between them. Germline V gene sequence: CDR1 KGHDR, CDR2 SFDVKD. CDR3 length equals 14 residues. The CDR3 loop reads CATSDSGENTEAFF. The CDR3 DNA reads TGTGCCACCAGTGACTCCGGTGAAAACACTGAAGCTTTCTTT.

Many counts were recorded for this clone. The chain links TRBV6-5 to TRBJ1-2; possible D gene TRBD1, 6 bases. Trimming left V 0 bases short and J 0 bases short, with 8 bases between. This CDR3 spans 15 amino acids. CDR1 and CDR2 (germline): MNHEY, SVGAGI. This CDR3 is CASSYSGATNYGYTF. The CDR3 DNA reads as TGTGCCAGCAGTTACTCGGGGGCTACTAACTATGGCTACACCTTC.

The V gene is TRBV13, the J gene TRBJ1-2, with 7 bases that match TRBD1. V gave up 0 bases and J gave up 1 base; unmatched junction bases: 5. Germline CDR1 is PRHDT and CDR2 is FYEKMQ (reference sequence). The CDR3 runs 16 residues. The CDR3 reads CASSLGRTGNNYGYTF. The CDR3 region has the DNA TGTGCCAGCAGCTTAGGGAGGACAGGCAATAACTATGGCTACACCTTC.

CDR3 in amino acids: CASSPGTGYGSGANVLTF. The DNA for the CDR3 is TGCGCCAGCAGCCCCGGGACAGGGTACGGCTCTGGGGCCAACGTCCTGACTTTC. The V and J genes are TRBV4-1 and TRBJ2-6; 9 positions agree with TRBD1. The V and J ends lost 4 bases and 0 bases, in that order; junction bases with no gene match: 7. Germline loops: CDR1 MGHRA, CDR2 YSYEKL. CDR3 length: 18 amino acids.

The V gene is TRBV7-2, the J gene TRBJ1-2; D uncertain. The CDR3 has 15 amino acids. Deletions cut 1 base from V and 3 bases from J, with 12 bases between. In germline, CDR1 is SGHTA, CDR2 FQGNSA. Here the CDR3 DNA reads TGTGCCAGCAGCTTAGATTCCCCAGAGGACTATGGCTACACCTTC. Translation gives CASSLDSPEDYGYTF.

The chain couples TRBV2 to TRBJ1-5; maybe TRBD1 (5 bases). The V end was cut by 2 bases, the J end by 5 bases, with 13 bases between. CDR1 SNHLY and CDR2 FYNNEI come from the germline V gene. This CDR3 spans 15 amino acids. This CDR3 reads CASSESLPGYQPQHF. The CDR3 nucleotides are TGTGCCAGCAGTGAATCTTTGCCAGGGTATCAGCCCCAGCATTTT.

V is TRBV4-1 and J is TRBJ2-7; TRBD2 is a possible D gene (6 bases). Trimming removed 0 bases at V and 2 bases at J, with 11 bases between. CDR3 size: 15 residues. Germline loops: CDR1 MGHRA, CDR2 YSYEKL. DNA of the CDR3: TGCGCCAGCAGCCAAGATCCGGGAGCCACCTACGAGCAGTACTTC. Protein sequence: CASSQDPGATYEQYF.

This clone was seen a single time. The rearrangement links TRBV30 to TRBJ1-2; the match to TRBD1 covers 11 bases. Germline V lookup: CDR1 GTSNPN, CDR2 SVGIG (reference sequence). The trim removed 0 bases at V and 2 bases at J, leaving 8 bases unmatched. The CDR3 is 17 amino acids. Here the CDR3 reads CAWSVYPDRGPNYGYTF. In DNA form, the CDR3 reads TGTGCCTGGAGTGTCTACCCGGACAGGGGGCCCAACTATGGCTACACCTTC.

The chain has TRBV30 and TRBJ1-6; 7 bases agree with TRBD1. The V gene end was trimmed by 0 bases and the J gene end by 11 bases; junction bases not matched to a gene: 10. The CDR3 contains 15 residues. Germline loops: CDR1 GTSNPN, CDR2 SVGIG (reference sequence). The DNA of the CDR3 is TGTGCCTGGAGTGTACCGGGACAGTTACTACCACCCCTCCACTTT. Translation: CAWSVPGQLLPPLHF.

V is TRBV14 and J is TRBJ2-7; D might be TRBD1 (6 bases). V was shortened by 0 bases and J by 2 bases, with 17 bases between the two germline ends. Per the germline V gene, CDR1 is SGHDN and CDR2 is FVKESK. The CDR3 is 17 amino acids. For the CDR3, the DNA is TGTGCCAGCAGCCAAGATTGGGAGTTGAGGGGGACCTACGAGCAGTACTTC. Its protein is CASSQDWELRGTYEQYF.

This clone came up once. This chain uses TRBV3-1 (or the pseudogene TRBV3-2) with TRBJ2-7, with D tentatively TRBD1 (5 bases). Germline lookup yields CDR1 LGHDT and CDR2 YNNKEL (reference sequence). With 4 bases removed from V and 2 bases from J, the gap between germline ends came to 9 bases. This CDR3 spans 13 amino acids. This CDR3 reads CASSPGFPYEQYF. CDR3 bases: TGTGCCAGCAGCCCAGGGTTTCCCTACGAGCAGTACTTC.

A remark on this clone: The limits of the CDR3 on the DNA are not certain, so only TCRdb's listed CDR3 is given. The rearrangement links TRBV6-5 to TRBJ1-2; the table's TRBD1 call for D was not verified on the DNA. Germline V gene sequence: CDR1 MNHEY, CDR2 SVGAGI. The CDR3 totals 16 residues, both ends included. The CDR3 loop is CASSSSDSYSNYGYTF.

J is TRBJ1-3 and V is TRBV27, with 7 bases aligning to TRBD1. CDR1 MNHEY and CDR2 SMNVEV come from the germline V gene (reference sequence). Trimming took 5 bases from V and 3 from J; bases not matched to a gene: 7. This CDR3 has 15 residues. DNA for the CDR3: TGTGCCAGCAGTATAAACCCAGGGGGTGGAAACACCATATATTTT. Encoded protein: CASSINPGGGNTIYF.

The chain recombines TRBV2 with TRBJ1-5; D is perhaps TRBD1 (6 bases). Germline V gene sequence: CDR1 SNHLY, CDR2 FYNNEI. V gave up 5 bases and J gave up 6 bases, with 11 bases separating them. CDR3 length equals 13 residues. The CDR3 DNA follows: TGTGCCAGCAGTTTACAGGGACCTCAGCCCCAGCATTTT. This sequence encodes CASSLQGPQPQHF.

The chain couples TRBV11-2 to TRBJ2-5; 9 positions agree with TRBD1. Germline V gene lookup returns CDR1 SGHAT and CDR2 FQNNGV. Trimming removed 3 bases from V and 5 bases from J; junction bases left unmatched: 7. The CDR3 is made up of 15 amino acids. Written as DNA, the CDR3 is TGTGCCAGCAGCTTGGGACAGGGTAATTGGGAGACCCAGTACTTC. Amino acids: CASSLGQGNWETQYF. The full variable domain, its missing parts supplied by reference TRBV11-2 and TRBJ2-5, is EAGVAQSPRYKIIEKRQSVAFWCNPISGHATLYWYQQILGQGPKLLIQFQNNGVVDDSQLPKDRFSAERLKGVDSTLKIQPAKLEDSAVYLCASSLGQGNWETQYFGPGTRLLVL.

This clone has only one observation. J is TRBJ1-6 and V is TRBV3-1 (or the pseudogene TRBV3-2); D might be TRBD1 (6 bases). CDR1 LGHDT and CDR2 YNNKEL come from the germline V gene (reference sequence). The CDR3 totals 18 residues. With 4 bases removed from V and 3 bases from J, the gap between germline ends came to 19 bases. CDR3 nucleotide sequence: TGTGCCAGCAGCCCCTCCCACCCCGGACAGATCTATAATTCACCCCTCCACTTT. Its translation is CASSPSHPGQIYNSPLHF.